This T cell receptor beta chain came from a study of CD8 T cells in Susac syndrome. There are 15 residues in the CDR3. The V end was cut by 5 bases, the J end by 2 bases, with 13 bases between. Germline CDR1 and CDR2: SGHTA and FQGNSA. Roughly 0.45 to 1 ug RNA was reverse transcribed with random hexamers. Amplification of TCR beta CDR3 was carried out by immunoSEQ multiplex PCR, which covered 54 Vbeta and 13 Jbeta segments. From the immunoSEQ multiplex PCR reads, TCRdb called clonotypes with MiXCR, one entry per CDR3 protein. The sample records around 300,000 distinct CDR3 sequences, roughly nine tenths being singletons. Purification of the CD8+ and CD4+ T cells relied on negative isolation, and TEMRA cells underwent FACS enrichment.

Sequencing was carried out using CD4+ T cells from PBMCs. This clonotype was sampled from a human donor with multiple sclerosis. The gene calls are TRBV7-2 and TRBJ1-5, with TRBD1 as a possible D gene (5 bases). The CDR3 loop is CASSVQGSRNQPQHF. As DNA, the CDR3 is TGTGCCAGCAGCGTCCAGGGTTCTCGCAATCAGCCCCAGCATTTT.